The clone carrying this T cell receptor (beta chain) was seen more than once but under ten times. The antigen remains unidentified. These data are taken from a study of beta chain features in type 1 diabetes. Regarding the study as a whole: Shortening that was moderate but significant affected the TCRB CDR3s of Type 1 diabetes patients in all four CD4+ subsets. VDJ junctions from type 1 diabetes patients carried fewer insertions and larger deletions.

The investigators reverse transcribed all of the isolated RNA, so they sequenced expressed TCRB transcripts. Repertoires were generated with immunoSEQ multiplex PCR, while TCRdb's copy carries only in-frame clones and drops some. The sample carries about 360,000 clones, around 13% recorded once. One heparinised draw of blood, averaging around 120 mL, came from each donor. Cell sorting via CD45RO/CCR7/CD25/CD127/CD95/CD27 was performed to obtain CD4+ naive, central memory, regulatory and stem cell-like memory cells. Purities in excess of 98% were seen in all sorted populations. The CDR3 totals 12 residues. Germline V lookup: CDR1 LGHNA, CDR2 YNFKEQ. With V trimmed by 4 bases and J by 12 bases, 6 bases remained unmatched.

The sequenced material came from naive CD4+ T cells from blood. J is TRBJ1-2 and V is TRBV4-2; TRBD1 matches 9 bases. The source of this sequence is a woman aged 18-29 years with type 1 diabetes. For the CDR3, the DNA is TGTGCCAGCAGCCTAAGGGACAGGGATCACACCTTC. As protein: CASSLRDRDHTF.